Listed below are T cell receptor beta chains from one sample, sequenced in a study of shared clonotypes between healthy human individuals. Libraries were prepared by immunoSEQ multiplex PCR; TCRdb keeps only in-frame clonotypes and omits some of them. The table lists fewer than 850,000 clones, about 92% of them singletons, with 30% to 35% in the top ten. The material sequenced was memory CD8+ T cells from PBMCs. The receptors derive from a man aged 18 to 29 in good health. Some clones in this sample may be carry-over from other donors' samples. Both conserved end residues are part of each CDR3. D genes are given only for firm matches. Clone size, where shown, is once, few, many, or a class for clones that have expanded.

J gene,D gene,clone size,V gene,CDR3 DNA,CDR3 protein
TRBJ2-1,TRBD2,.,TRBV28,TGTGCCAGCAACGAGCTAGCGGGAGGAACAGGCCACAATGAGCAGTTCTTC,CASNELAGGTGHNEQFF
TRBJ2-1,.,once,TRBV14,TGTGCCAGCAGCCAATACCACAAGAGCTCCTACAATGAGCAGTTCTTC,CASSQYHKSSYNEQFF
TRBJ2-1,.,.,TRBV27,TGTGCCAGCAGCTTTGGGACTCCCTCTTCCGATGAGCAGTTCTTC,CASSFGTPSSDEQFF
TRBJ2-2,.,.,TRBV28,TGTGCCAGCAAGCTCCAGGGTTACACCGGGGAGCTGTTTTTT,CASKLQGYTGELFF
TRBJ2-2,.,.,TRBV19,TGTGCCAGTACAACCAGTAACACCGGGGAGCTGTTTTTT,CASTTSNTGELFF
TRBJ2-7,.,.,TRBV7-9,TGTGCCAGCAGTACAACCTACGAGCAGTACTTC,CASSTTYEQYF
TRBJ2-2,.,.,TRBV29-1,TGCAGCGTTGAAGTGGACAGAACGAACACCGGGGAGCTGTTTTTT,CSVEVDRTNTGELFF
TRBJ1-5,.,.,TRBV19,TGTGCCAGTAGTATAATCGATCCGGCTAAGCCCCAGCATTTT,CASSIIDPAKPQHF
TRBJ2-7,.,few,TRBV6-1,TGTGCCAGCAGTGAGGGTGTGGGGGGAGCCTACGAGCAGTACTTC,CASSEGVGGAYEQYF
TRBJ2-1,.,.,TRBV9,TGTGCCAGCAGCGTAGCCTTCAATGAGCAGTTCTTC,CASSVAFNEQFF
TRBJ2-4,TRBD2,.,TRBV19,TGTGCCAGTAGTACCCCTCCGGGACTAGCGGAAGCCAAAAACATTCAGTACTTC,CASSTPPGLAEAKNIQYF
TRBJ2-4,.,.,TRBV2,TGTGCCAGCAGTGGGGAGACCCTAGCCAAAAACATTCAGTACTTC,CASSGETLAKNIQYF
TRBJ2-7,TRBD2,.,TRBV28,TGTGCCAGCAGTTTCGCGGGAGGGCCGGAGGAGCAGTACTTC,CASSFAGGPEEQYF
TRBJ2-7,TRBD2,.,TRBV4-2,TGTGCCAGCAGCCAATATCCGGGACTAGCGGGAGTGGGTTCCTACGAGCAGTACTTC,CASSQYPGLAGVGSYEQYF
TRBJ2-5,TRBD2,.,TRBV11-1,TGTGCCAGCACCCGGACTAGCGGGATTCGAGAGACCCAGTACTTC,CASTRTSGIRETQYF
TRBJ2-7,.,.,TRBV21-1,TGTGCCAGCAGCAATAGGCTGGGCCCCGGGAACTACGAGCAGTACTTC,CASSNRLGPGNYEQYF
TRBJ2-1,.,few,TRBV6-6,TGTGCCAGCAGTTACTCGCGGTTCCCGTTCTTC,CASSYSRFPFF
TRBJ2-2,.,.,TRBV9,TGTGCCAGCAGCGTAGCTCGGGGCGCCGGGGAGCTGTTTTTT,CASSVARGAGELFF
TRBJ2-3,.,once,TRBV5-8,TGTGCCAGCAGCCCTGAGGGACACTACAGGTATACGCAGTATTTT,CASSPEGHYRYTQYF
TRBJ2-3,.,.,TRBV29-1,.,CSEGFLADTQYF
TRBJ1-5,.,.,TRBV4-1,TGCGCCAGCAGCCACTCCCTGACAGCCCTGAATCAGCCCCAGCATTTT,CASSHSLTALNQPQHF
TRBJ2-1,TRBD1,.,TRBV13,TGTGCCAGCAGCCAGCCCACGGACAGGGGGCTTATTTGGCAGAATGAGCAGTTCTTC,CASSQPTDRGLIWQNEQFF
TRBJ2-3,TRBD2,.,TRBV28,TGTGCCAGCAGTTTCCGGACTAGCGGCCCGGAGGGTGCGCAGTATTTT,CASSFRTSGPEGAQYF
TRBJ1-2,TRBD1,.,TRBV28,TGTGCCAGCAGCCCACCCGGACAGGTCTATGGCTACACCTTC,CASSPPGQVYGYTF
TRBJ2-3,TRBD2,.,TRBV12-5,TGTGCTAGTGGTTTGGTGGGACTAGCGGAGAGCACAGATACGCAGTATTTT,CASGLVGLAESTDTQYF
TRBJ1-2,TRBD1,.,TRBV19,TGTGCCAGTAGGGAGACAGGGGTTAGGGGCTACACCTTC,CASRETGVRGYTF
TRBJ2-7,.,.,TRBV27,TGTGCCAGCAGTCAGGGACCCCACGAGCAGTACTTC,CASSQGPHEQYF
TRBJ2-3,.,once,TRBV5-1,TGCGCCAGCAGCTCGGGCGGGACAAGAATAGATACGCAGTATTTT,CASSSGGTRIDTQYF
TRBJ1-4,.,.,TRBV27,TGTGCCAGCAGAAACGGGGAGGGTTTGTTTACTAATGAAAAACTGTTTTTT,CASRNGEGLFTNEKLFF
TRBJ2-1,.,.,TRBV7-9,TGTGCCAGCAGCTTGCATAATGAGCAGTTCTTC,CASSLHNEQFF
TRBJ1-2,TRBD1,.,TRBV6-5,TGTGCCAGCGACACAGGGGATGGCTACACCTTC,CASDTGDGYTF
TRBJ2-7,.,.,TRBV6-5,TGTGCCAGCAGTTACGGTCTCTACGAGCAGTACTTC,CASSYGLYEQYF
TRBJ2-7,TRBD1,.,TRBV5-4,TGTGCCAGCAGCTTGACAGGGGTTTCCTACGAGCAGTACTTC,CASSLTGVSYEQYF
TRBJ2-7,.,.,TRBV18,TGTGCCAGCTCACCAGGCGACGAGCAGTACTTC,CASSPGDEQYF
TRBJ2-7,TRBD2,.,TRBV10-1,TGCGCCAGCAGTCCTAAAACTAGCGCTCCCTCCTACGAGCAGTACTTC,CASSPKTSAPSYEQYF
TRBJ2-7,TRBD1,.,TRBV27,TGTGCCAGCAGTCCCTGGACAGGGGGCTACGAGCAGTACTTC,CASSPWTGGYEQYF
TRBJ2-3,.,.,TRBV9,TGTGCCAGCAGCGTAGCAGGGCGGTGGACAGATACGCAGTATTTT,CASSVAGRWTDTQYF
TRBJ2-4,TRBD2,.,TRBV27,TGTGCCAGCAGTTCCTGGGAACTAGCGGGAGCCAAAAACATTCAGTACTTC,CASSSWELAGAKNIQYF
TRBJ2-1,TRBD2,.,TRBV9,TGTGCCAGCAGCTCATCACTAGCGGGAGGGCCCCACAATGAGCAGTTCTTC,CASSSSLAGGPHNEQFF
TRBJ2-3,.,.,TRBV23-1,TGCGCCAGCAGTCCAACCTGCGTGCCGGGTAGGCAGTATTTT,CASSPTCVPGRQYF
TRBJ1-1,.,.,TRBV28,TGTGCCAGCAGTACAACCCGGGACGGATGGGAGGACACTGAAGCTTTCTTT,CASSTTRDGWEDTEAFF
TRBJ1-1,.,.,TRBV28,TGTGCCAGCATCCCGAGGTGGGCCCCGGGAGCTGAAGCTTTCTTT,CASIPRWAPGAEAFF